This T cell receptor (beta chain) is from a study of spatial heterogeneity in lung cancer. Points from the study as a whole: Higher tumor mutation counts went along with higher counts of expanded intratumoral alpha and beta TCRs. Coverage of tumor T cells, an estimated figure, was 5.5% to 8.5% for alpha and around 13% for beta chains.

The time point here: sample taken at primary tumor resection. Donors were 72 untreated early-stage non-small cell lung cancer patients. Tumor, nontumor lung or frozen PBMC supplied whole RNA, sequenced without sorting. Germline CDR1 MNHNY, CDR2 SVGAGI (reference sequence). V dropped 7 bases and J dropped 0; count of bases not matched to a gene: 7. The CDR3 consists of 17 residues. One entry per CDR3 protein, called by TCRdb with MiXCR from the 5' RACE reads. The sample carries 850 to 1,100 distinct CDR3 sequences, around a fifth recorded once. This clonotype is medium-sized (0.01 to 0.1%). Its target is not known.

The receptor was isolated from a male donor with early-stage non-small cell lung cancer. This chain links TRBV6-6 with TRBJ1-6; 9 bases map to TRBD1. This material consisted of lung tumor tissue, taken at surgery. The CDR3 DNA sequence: TGTGCCAGCACAACCGGGACAGGGAGCTCCTATAATTCACCCCTCCACTTT. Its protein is CASTTGTGSSYNSPLHF.